This T cell receptor beta chain was retrieved from a study of T cells in Graves' hyperthyroidism and ophthalmopathy. Amplification of TCR beta CDR3 regions was performed using RNA transcripts as template. The primer set for the first-round RT-PCR of the TCR CDR3 was HTBI. TCRdb processed the multiplex PCR reads anew with MiXCR; each CDR3 protein has one entry. The repertoire holds 300,000 to 450,000 distinct CDR3 sequences, with about 14% as singletons. Study findings and constraints: It was a median approximately 6 months before onset that the model predicted ophthalmopathy. Peripheral blood also featured most of the thyroid clonotypes expanded above 0.001.

About this clonotype: Its antigen is as yet unknown.

Orbital computed tomography, thyroid ultrasound, serum thyroxine and TRAb, and clinical symptoms together informed the diagnoses. Blood from later-ophthalmopathy patients was taken at first hyperthyroidism diagnosis. The clonotype comes from a man aged 30-40 years with Graves' hyperthyroidism that later progressed to Graves' ophthalmopathy. Source material: blood.

The DNA of the CDR3 is TGTGCCAGCACCCCCCTAGCGGGGGAAGCCAAAAACATTCAGTACTTC. Its protein product is CASTPLAGEAKNIQYF. The chain is built from TRBV27 and TRBJ2-4; 10 nucleotides align to TRBD2. The germline V gene encodes CDR1 MNHEY and CDR2 SMNVEV (reference sequence). With V trimmed by 7 bases and J by 0 bases, 6 bases remained unmatched. This CDR3 has 16 residues.